A selection of T cell receptor beta chains follows, all from one sample in a study of control samples from healthy donors and cancer patients. Assay used: immunoSEQ multiplex PCR; TCRdb lists only in-frame clones, some missing. The sample records more than 95,000 clones, 75% to 90% being singletons. Sequencing input: PBMCs. These TCRs come from a man between 60 and 75 years old with lung cancer. The CDR3 runs from the conserved cysteine through the conserved F or W. The order of the fields is V gene, D gene, J gene, clone size, CDR3 length, CDR3 protein, CDR3 DNA. The D gene is left open where the match is weak. Rows may omit the clone size; those that give it use once, few, many or a size class.

v_call: TRBV7-3
d_call: TRBD2
j_call: TRBJ2-2
clone_size: .
cdr3_length: 20
cdr3_aa: CASSLLASGTTVKNTGELFF
cdr3_nt: TGTGCCAGCAGCTTACTGGCTAGCGGGACGACCGTTAAGAACACCGGGGAGCTGTTTTTT

v_call: TRBV5-8
d_call: .
j_call: TRBJ2-5
clone_size: once
cdr3_length: 14
cdr3_aa: CASSGGRLGETQYF
cdr3_nt: TGTGCCAGCAGCGGGGGTCGTCTCGGCGAGACCCAGTACTTC

v_call: TRBV5-1
d_call: .
j_call: TRBJ1-1
clone_size: .
cdr3_length: 13
cdr3_aa: CASSLEGNTEAFF
cdr3_nt: TGCGCCAGCAGCTTGGAAGGGAACACTGAAGCTTTCTTT

v_call: TRBV9
d_call: .
j_call: TRBJ2-3
clone_size: .
cdr3_length: 16
cdr3_aa: CASSVSGGPSTDTQYF
cdr3_nt: TGTGCCAGCAGCGTCTCCGGGGGTCCTAGCACAGATACGCAGTATTTT

v_call: TRBV5-1
d_call: .
j_call: TRBJ1-1
clone_size: .
cdr3_length: 14
cdr3_aa: CASSLTGMNTEAFF
cdr3_nt: TGCGCCAGCAGCTTGACAGGGATGAACACTGAAGCTTTCTTT

v_call: TRBV3-1/TRBV3-2
d_call: TRBD1
j_call: TRBJ1-2
clone_size: .
cdr3_length: 15
cdr3_aa: CASSQVETGAFGYTF
cdr3_nt: TGTGCCAGCAGCCAAGTTGAGACAGGGGCCTTTGGCTACACCTTC

v_call: TRBV10-3
d_call: .
j_call: TRBJ1-6
clone_size: .
cdr3_length: 15
cdr3_aa: CAINPDSPGNSPLHF
cdr3_nt: TGTGCCATCAATCCGGACAGCCCCGGAAATTCACCCCTCCACTTT

v_call: TRBV4-2
d_call: TRBD1
j_call: TRBJ1-2
clone_size: .
cdr3_length: 16
cdr3_aa: CASSQDRQGQVDGYTF
cdr3_nt: TGTGCCAGCAGCCAAGATAGACAGGGCCAGGTTGATGGCTACACCTTC

v_call: TRBV5-1
d_call: .
j_call: TRBJ2-3
clone_size: .
cdr3_length: 16
cdr3_aa: CASSLEGEIPTDTQYF
cdr3_nt: TGCGCCAGCAGCTTGGAAGGGGAGATTCCCACAGATACGCAGTATTTT

v_call: TRBV19
d_call: .
j_call: TRBJ2-3
clone_size: .
cdr3_length: 13
cdr3_aa: CASSEAGADTQYF
cdr3_nt: TGTGCCAGTAGTGAGGCAGGGGCAGATACGCAGTATTTT

v_call: TRBV5-1
d_call: TRBD1
j_call: TRBJ2-6
clone_size: .
cdr3_length: 17
cdr3_aa: CASMAGTGDTGANVLTF
cdr3_nt: TGCGCCAGCATGGCAGGGACAGGGGACACTGGGGCCAACGTCCTGACTTTC

v_call: TRBV7-2
d_call: TRBD1
j_call: TRBJ2-1
clone_size: .
cdr3_length: 16
cdr3_aa: CASSFLGTGTYNEQFF
cdr3_nt: TGTGCCAGCAGCTTTTTAGGGACAGGGACCTACAATGAGCAGTTCTTC

v_call: TRBV3-1/TRBV3-2
d_call: .
j_call: TRBJ1-5
clone_size: .
cdr3_length: 14
cdr3_aa: CASSQVGDNQPQHF
cdr3_nt: TGTGCCAGCAGCCAAGTAGGGGACAATCAGCCCCAGCATTTT

v_call: TRBV6-1
d_call: .
j_call: TRBJ2-7
clone_size: .
cdr3_length: 13
cdr3_aa: CASSYRGFDEQYF
cdr3_nt: TGTGCCAGCAGTTATAGGGGTTTCGACGAGCAGTACTTC